A selection of T cell receptor beta chains follows, all from one sample in a study of shared clonotypes between healthy human individuals. Clones were read by immunoSEQ multiplex PCR, and TCRdb kept only the in-frame ones, dropping some. The table has about 2.3 million clones, 85% to 95% seen once. The source material was naive CD4+ T cells from PBMCs. These receptors originate from a man between 18 and 35 years old in good health. Some clones in this sample may be carry-over from other donors' samples. CDR3s include the opening cysteine and the closing phenylalanine or tryptophan. Fields, in order: V gene, CDR3 protein.

>TRBV27
CASRLNGRGDTQYF
>TRBV27
CASSSLDRYEQYF
>TRBV28
CASSWGRALETQYF
>TRBV28
CASSQPLGTGQETQYF
>TRBV4-1
CASSHSPRNRDQETQYF
>TRBV10-3
CAISESEGYGEETQYF
>TRBV5-8
CASSLDWARPNEKLFF
>TRBV5-1
CASSKGQGVGEQYF
>TRBV15
CATSRAGRETQYF
>TRBV4-1
CASSQGIGNYNEQFF
>TRBV11-3
CASSDPGLAGGSSDTQYF
>TRBV7-9
CASSLITRGRTRALEQYF
>TRBV28
CASSLQGEANYGYTF
>TRBV19
CATREAGLTGELFF
>TRBV15
CATSRVGSHEQFF
>TRBV9
CASSVAVGETQYF
>TRBV5-1
CASSLVSGSSYNEQFF
>TRBV6-1
CASSSREAFF
>TRBV6-5
CASSYVSGRQSEQFF
>TRBV30
CAWRAYLAWAGGPNNNEQFF
>TRBV5-5
CASSLDVRSTEAFF
>TRBV4-2
CASSQVKGPRWLAGDAGEEQYF
>TRBV11-2
CASSQKRTDTQYF
>TRBV7-2
CASSLGSSDTQYF
>TRBV28
CASSPVDSGTPYEQYF
>TRBV28
CASQEGANVLTF
>TRBV2
CASSEQGSTYEQYF
>TRBV28
CASTLGMLAGHEQFF
>TRBV5-1
CASRDQGYNEQFF
>TRBV6-1
CAGREYTGIGTEAFF
>TRBV6-5
CASSYSKGSAYEQYF
>TRBV30
CASTGPTGNTIYF
>TRBV29-1
CSVKGQSNQPQHF
>TRBV5-4
CASSPTGVQETQYF
>TRBV28
CASSFPRGVSYEQYF
>TRBV14
CASSQDSQLYGYTF
>TRBV5-1
CASRDVSYNEQFF
>TRBV2
CASSPRPSYEQYF
>TRBV6-1
CASSEVGQGVQPQHF
>TRBV18
CASSLGVTETQYF
>TRBV19
CASRRRTSGRYEQYF
>TRBV28
CATLFRDRGLYEQYF
>TRBV18
CASSPPRLSSYEQYF
>TRBV15
CATSRVVGAKNIQYF
>TRBV5-1
CASSEAGSQETQYF
>TRBV6-1
CASSVGGGELFF
>TRBV18
CASSPRGNTEAFF
>TRBV18
CASSPSRVYFGNTIYF
>TRBV28
CASSLNGWGATYEQYF
>TRBV4-1
CASRRTEYQETQYF
>TRBV7-8
CASSSGAGYSGANVLTF
>TRBV5-1
CASSFDSSGNQPQHF
>TRBV7-8
CASSLRGQAGANVLTF
>TRBV6-5
CATRGGRAKDTQYF
>TRBV18
CASSESSNQPQHF
>TRBV5-4
CASTTRSGRDNEQFF
>TRBV6-1
CASSETWPGQGYQETQYF
>TRBV5-1
CASSLPRTGDNEQFF
>TRBV2
CASSERKSMGLGYNEQFF